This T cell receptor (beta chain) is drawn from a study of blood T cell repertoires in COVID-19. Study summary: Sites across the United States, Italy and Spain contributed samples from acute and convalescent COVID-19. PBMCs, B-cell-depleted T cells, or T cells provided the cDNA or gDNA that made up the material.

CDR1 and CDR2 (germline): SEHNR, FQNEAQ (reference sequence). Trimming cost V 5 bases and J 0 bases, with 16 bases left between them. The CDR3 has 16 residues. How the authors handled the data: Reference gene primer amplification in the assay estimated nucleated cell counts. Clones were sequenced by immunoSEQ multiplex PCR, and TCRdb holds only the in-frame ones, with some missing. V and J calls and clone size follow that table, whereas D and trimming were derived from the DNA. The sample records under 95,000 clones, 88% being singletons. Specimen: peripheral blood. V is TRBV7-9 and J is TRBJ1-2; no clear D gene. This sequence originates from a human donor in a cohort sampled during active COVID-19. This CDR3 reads CASSAGSTLANYGYTF. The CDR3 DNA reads TGTGCCAGCAGCGCCGGATCGACATTAGCTAACTATGGCTACACCTTC.